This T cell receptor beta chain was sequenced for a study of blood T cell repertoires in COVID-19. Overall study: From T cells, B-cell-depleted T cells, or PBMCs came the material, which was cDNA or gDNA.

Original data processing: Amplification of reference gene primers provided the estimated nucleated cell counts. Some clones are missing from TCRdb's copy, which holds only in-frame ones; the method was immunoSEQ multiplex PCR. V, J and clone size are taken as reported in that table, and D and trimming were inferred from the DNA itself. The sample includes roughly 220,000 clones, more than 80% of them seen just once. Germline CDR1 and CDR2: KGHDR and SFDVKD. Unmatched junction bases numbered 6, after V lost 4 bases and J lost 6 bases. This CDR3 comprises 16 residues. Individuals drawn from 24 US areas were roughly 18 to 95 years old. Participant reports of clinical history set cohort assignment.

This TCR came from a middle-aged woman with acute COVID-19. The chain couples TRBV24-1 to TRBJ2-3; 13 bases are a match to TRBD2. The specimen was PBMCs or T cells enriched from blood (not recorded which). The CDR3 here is CATSDPTSGGGDTQYF. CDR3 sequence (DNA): TGTGCCACCAGTGACCCTACTAGCGGGGGGGGTGATACGCAGTATTTT.